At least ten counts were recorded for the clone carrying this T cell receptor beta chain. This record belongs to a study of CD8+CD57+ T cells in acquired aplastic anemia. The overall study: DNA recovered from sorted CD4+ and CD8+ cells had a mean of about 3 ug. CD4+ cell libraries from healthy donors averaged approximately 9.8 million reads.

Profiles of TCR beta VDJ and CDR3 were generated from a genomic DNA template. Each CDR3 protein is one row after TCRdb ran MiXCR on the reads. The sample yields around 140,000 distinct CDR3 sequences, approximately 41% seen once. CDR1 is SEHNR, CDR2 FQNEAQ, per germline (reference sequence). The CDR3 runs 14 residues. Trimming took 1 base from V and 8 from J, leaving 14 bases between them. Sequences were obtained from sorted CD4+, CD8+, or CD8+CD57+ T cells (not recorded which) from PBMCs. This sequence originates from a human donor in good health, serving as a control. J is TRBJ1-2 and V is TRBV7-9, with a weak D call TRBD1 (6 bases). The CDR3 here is CASSLGQQGRGYTF. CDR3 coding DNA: TGTGCCAGCAGCTTAGGTCAACAGGGTAGAGGCTACACCTTC.